The 10 T cell receptor beta chains presented below share a single source sample, sequenced in a study of T cell repertoires in cytomegalovirus infection. These receptors lack a known antigen. TCRdb redid the calling of the reads with MiXCR, one entry per CDR3 protein. The table has about 920,000 distinct CDR3 sequences, about a third seen once; the top ten hold roughly 13%. The specimen comprised cultured CD8+ T cells from PBMCs, sampled from culture after CMV antigen stimulation. The receptors come from a human donor in good health (CMV status not recorded). Some clones in this sample may be carry-over from other donors' samples.

This clonotype was counted a few times. The J gene is TRBJ2-3, the V gene TRBV7-9, with D possibly being TRBD1 or TRBD2 (5 bases each). The CDR3 totals 15 residues. V lost 3 bases and J lost 6, with 16 bases in between. From germline, CDR1 is SEHNR and CDR2 FQNEAQ (reference sequence). The CDR3 bases are TGTGCCAGCAGCTTCCGGGACGTAGATGGGGATACGCAGTATTTT. Its translation: CASSFRDVDGDTQYF.

The chain is built from TRBV27 and TRBJ2-2; 10 bases are a match to TRBD2. V shed 7 bases, J shed 1 base, and the junction held 6 bases outside the gene matches. Per the germline V gene, CDR1 is MNHEY and CDR2 is SMNVEV (reference sequence). The CDR3 contains 16 residues. As DNA, the CDR3 is TGTGCCAGCACCCCTAGCGGGGGCCAGAACACCGGGGAGCTGTTTTTT. Translating it yields CASTPSGGQNTGELFF.

This clonotype was observed a few times. The CDR3 protein is CASSNPVGLGELFF. The CDR3 nucleotides are TGTGCCAGCAGTAACCCCGTCGGGCTGGGGGAGCTGTTTTTT. The J gene is TRBJ2-2, the V gene TRBV6-5; no firm D call. V lost 5 bases, J lost 8 bases, and 15 bases lay in between. The CDR3 loop spans 14 amino acids. Germline assignment: CDR1 MNHEY and CDR2 SVGAGI.

The count of this clonotype is one. A much larger clone sits a single nucleotide away, making a read error possible. The chain couples TRBV7-6 to TRBJ2-3; no clear D. Germline values: CDR1 SGHVS, CDR2 FNYEAQ. The CDR3 totals 12 residues. The chain's CDR3 is CVSSFSSDTQYF. CDR3 sequence (DNA): TGTGTCAGCAGCTTTTCTAGTGATACGCAGTATTTT.

This clonotype was recorded at least ten times. A read error may produce the germline difference seen at one junction end. V and J are TRBV7-7 and TRBJ1-2; TRBD1 matches 11 bases. The CDR3 contains 14 residues. CDR1 is SSHAT, CDR2 FNYEAQ, per germline (reference sequence). The CDR3 nucleotides read TGTGCTAGCAGCCCACTCCGGGACAGGGGGTGGTACACCTTC. This translates into CASSPLRDRGWYTF. Combining the CDR3 with reference TRBV7-7 and TRBJ1-2 gives the whole variable domain GAGVSQSPRYKVTKRGQDVTLRCDPISSHATLYWYQQALGQGPEFLTYFNYEAQPDKSGLPSDRFSAERPEGSISTLTIQRTEQRDSAMYRCASSPLRDRGWYTFGSGTRLTVV.

V is TRBV20-1 and J is TRBJ1-2; D ambiguous. Trimming cost V 1 base and J 7 bases, with 13 bases left between them. CDR1 DFQATT and CDR2 SNEGSKA come from the germline V gene (reference sequence). The CDR3 contains 13 residues. CDR3 DNA sequence: TGCAGTGCTAGAGCCCGACCTTCGGGTGGCTACACCTTC. Its protein is CSARARPSGGYTF.

To note about this clonotype: A junction end diverges from the germline sequence, so it may reflect a read error. The rearrangement links TRBV7-6 to TRBJ1-3; D is ambiguous. CDR1 SGHVS and CDR2 FNYEAQ come from the germline V gene. This CDR3 region has 12 residues. The CDR3 nucleotides are TGTGTCAGCAGCTCCCCCGGAGCCACCATATATTTT. Amino acids: CVSSSPGATIYF.

The V gene is TRBV19, the J gene TRBJ1-4, with no clear D. Germline CDR1 reads LNHDA; CDR2 reads SQIVND (reference sequence). The CDR3 sequence is 17 residues long. The V end was cut by 2 bases, the J end by 4 bases, with 17 bases between. In nucleotides, the CDR3 is TGTGCCAGTAGTATATTTTCGGCAGCAGTAGATAATGAAAAACTGTTTTTT. It translates to CASSIFSAAVDNEKLFF.

Concerning this clonotype: Relative to the germline gene, one junction end is altered; a read error may explain this. The V and J genes are TRBV7-6 and TRBJ1-4, with 7 bases matching TRBD1. CDR1 and CDR2 (germline): SGHVS, FNYEAQ. The CDR3 is 15 residues long. CDR3 in amino acids: CASSSDRSTNEKLFF. In nucleotides, the CDR3 is TGTGCCAGCAGCTCGGACAGGTCAACTAATGAAAAACTGTTCTTT.

There are a few counts of this clonotype. This chain uses TRBV4-1 with TRBJ2-7, with 7 nucleotides matching TRBD1. This CDR3 contains 15 residues. CDR1 MGHRA and CDR2 YSYEKL come from the germline V gene. V lost 1 base, J lost 0 bases, and 3 bases stayed unmatched. CDR3 region: CASSQGPGGSYEQYV. The CDR3 nucleotides are TGCGCCAGCAGCCAAGGCCCAGGGGGCTCCTACGAGCAGTACGTC.